These T cell receptor beta chains were read from a single sample in a study of TIL therapy for anti-PD-1-resistant metastatic lung cancer. Assay: immunoSEQ multiplex PCR; the TCRdb copy retains only in-frame clones and omits some. This table holds 20,000 to 25,000 clones, around 79% found once. The specimen comprised blood, sampled at baseline. These receptors were taken from a person between 30 and 80 years old with non-small cell lung cancer. Both conserved end residues are part of each CDR3. A D gene is named only where the DNA matches it firmly. Where a row states a size, it is once, few, many or the class of an expanded clone; other rows omit it.

v_gene	d_gene	abundance	j_gene	CDR3aa	CDR3nt
TRBV30	.	.	TRBJ1-4	CAWSLGADVTNEKLFF	TGTGCCTGGAGTCTTGGGGCAGACGTAACTAATGAAAAACTGTTTTTT
TRBV28	.	.	TRBJ2-2	CASSLTWASATGELFF	TGTGCCAGCAGCCTTACTTGGGCCTCGGCAACCGGGGAGCTGTTTTTT
TRBV28	.	.	TRBJ1-2	CASSLEGLGGYTF	TGTGCCAGCAGTTTAGAGGGCTTGGGTGGCTACACCTTC
TRBV7-9	.	.	TRBJ2-5	CASSFGGTEETQYF	TGTGCCAGCAGCTTTGGCGGGACAGAAGAGACCCAGTACTTC
TRBV5-1	.	few	TRBJ1-6	CASREGSSYNSPLHF	TGCGCCAGCAGAGAAGGGAGCTCCTATAATTCACCCCTCCACTTT
TRBV30	.	.	TRBJ1-1	CAWSVARGLGAFF	TGTGCCTGGAGTGTCGCCAGGGGACTTGGGGCTTTCTTT
TRBV6-1	.	.	TRBJ2-5	CASGDGETQYF	TGTGCCAGCGGGGACGGAGAGACCCAGTACTTC
TRBV2	.	.	TRBJ1-6	CASRQGLGNSPLHF	TGTGCCAGCAGGCAGGGTTTGGGAAATTCACCCCTCCACTTT
TRBV27	.	.	TRBJ1-5	CASSLSEAQPQHF	TGTGCCAGCAGTTTATCGGAGGCTCAGCCCCAGCATTTT
TRBV9	TRBD2	.	TRBJ2-5	CASSLGGYQETQYF	TGTGCCAGCAGCCTCGGGGGGTACCAAGAGACCCAGTACTTC
TRBV4-1	.	.	TRBJ2-7	CASSHGTYEQYF	TGCGCCAGCAGCCATGGGACCTACGAGCAGTACTTC
TRBV18	TRBD1	few	TRBJ1-5	CASLQGFDQPQHF	TGTGCCAGCTTACAGGGGTTCGATCAGCCCCAGCATTTT
TRBV11-3	.	.	TRBJ1-4	CASSRGPEEKLFF	TGTGCCAGCAGTCGGGGACCTGAGGAAAAACTGTTTTTT
TRBV28	.	once	TRBJ1-2	CASSPYGSSYGYTF	TGTGCCAGCAGTCCGTACGGGTCCTCCTATGGCTACACCTTC
TRBV6-1	TRBD1	.	TRBJ1-1	CASSPRQGQAEAFF	TGTGCCAGCAGTCCCAGACAGGGACAGGCTGAAGCTTTCTTT
TRBV7-9	.	.	TRBJ2-7	CASSTTTGTPHEQYF	TGTGCCAGCAGCACCACAACAGGGACTCCCCACGAGCAGTACTTC
TRBV19	.	.	TRBJ1-4	CASRPTGVGEKLFF	TGTGCCTCCCGCCCCACGGGCGTGGGGGAAAAACTGTTTTTT
TRBV27	.	.	TRBJ2-2	CASSFRGGTGELFF	TGTGCCAGCAGTTTTAGGGGGGGCACCGGGGAGCTGTTTTTT
TRBV2	TRBD1	.	TRBJ1-5	CASSRAGQNSYSNQPQHF	TGTGCCAGCAGCAGGGCGGGACAGAACTCCTATAGCAATCAGCCCCAGCATTTT
TRBV7-2	TRBD2	.	TRBJ2-7	CASSEGLPGLAGAREQYF	TGTGCCAGCAGCGAGGGGTTACCGGGACTAGCGGGAGCACGTGAGCAGTACTTC
TRBV7-8	.	.	TRBJ2-7	CASSLSARDDEQYF	TGTGCCAGCAGCTTGAGTGCGAGGGACGACGAGCAGTACTTC
TRBV28	.	.	TRBJ2-2	CASSFSGTLTGELFF	TGTGCCAGCAGTTTTTCCGGGACACTTACCGGGGAGCTGTTTTTT
TRBV7-2	.	.	TRBJ1-2	CASTTGFNGYTF	TGTGCCAGCACCACCGGCTTCAATGGCTACACCTTC
TRBV30	.	.	TRBJ1-5	CAWSPAPGQPQHF	TGTGCCTGGAGCCCCGCCCCCGGGCAGCCCCAGCATTTT
TRBV6-6	TRBD2	.	TRBJ2-1	CASTPLRGVELNEQFF	TGTGCCAGCACCCCCCTCCGGGGGGTCGAACTCAATGAGCAGTTCTTC
TRBV27	TRBD1	.	TRBJ2-5	CASSGGFVRQGQETQYF	TGTGCCAGCAGTGGGGGTTTCGTAAGACAGGGCCAAGAGACCCAGTACTTC
TRBV19	.	.	TRBJ1-6	CASSIMDSPLHF	TGTGCCAGTAGTATAATGGACTCACCCCTCCACTTT
TRBV7-3	.	.	TRBJ1-1	CASKVPPMNTEAFF	TGTGCCAGCAAGGTCCCACCGATGAACACTGAAGCTTTCTTT
TRBV4-2	TRBD1	.	TRBJ1-6	CASSQGGDRRYSPLHF	TGTGCCAGTAGCCAAGGTGGGGACAGGAGATATTCACCCCTCCACTTT
TRBV5-5	TRBD1	.	TRBJ2-5	CASSLRDRQETQYF	TGTGCCAGCAGCCTCCGGGACAGGCAAGAGACCCAGTACTTC
TRBV7-9	.	once	TRBJ1-1	CASSPRRGNAEAFF	TGTGCCAGCAGCCCGCGTCGGGGGAACGCTGAAGCTTTCTTT
TRBV4-3	TRBD1	.	TRBJ1-4	CASSQEGQGTNEKLFF	TGCGCCAGCAGCCAAGAAGGACAGGGGACTAATGAAAAACTGTTTTTT
TRBV7-2	TRBD2	.	TRBJ2-2	CASSAGLAGGRKTGELFF	TGTGCCAGCAGCGCGGGACTAGCGGGAGGGAGAAAAACCGGGGAGCTGTTTTTT
TRBV10-3	.	once	TRBJ1-1	CAISPEGAIYEAFF	TGTGCCATCAGTCCCGAGGGAGCCATTTATGAAGCTTTCTTT
TRBV28	.	.	TRBJ1-5	CASSFRAFNQPQHF	TGTGCCAGCAGTTTCAGGGCCTTTAATCAGCCCCAGCATTTT
TRBV15	.	.	TRBJ2-7	CATSRGRDGSYEQYF	TGTGCCACCAGCAGAGGAAGGGACGGCTCCTACGAGCAGTACTTC
TRBV19	.	.	TRBJ1-5	CASSIPSMGDQPQHF	TGTGCCAGTAGTATCCCCAGTATGGGGGACCAGCCCCAGCATTTT
TRBV10-2	.	.	TRBJ2-7	CASTAPTSYEQYF	TGCGCCAGCACCGCTCCAACTTCCTACGAGCAGTACTTC
TRBV28	.	.	TRBJ1-1	CASSLGRNTEAFF	TGTGCCAGCAGTTTAGGGCGGAACACTGAAGCTTTCTTT
TRBV19	TRBD1	.	TRBJ2-7	CASSIGTNRGALLSSYEQYF	TGTGCCAGTAGTATAGGGACGAACAGGGGGGCGCTTCTTTCCTCCTACGAGCAGTACTTC
TRBV20-1	.	once	TRBJ2-1	CSASRGNEQFF	TGCAGTGCTAGTCGTGGGAATGAGCAGTTCTTC
TRBV27	TRBD2	few	TRBJ2-7	CASSVGLAGHEQYF	TGTGCCAGCAGTGTGGGACTAGCGGGCCACGAGCAGTACTTC
TRBV9	TRBD1	.	TRBJ2-6	CASSVGQGVSSGANVLTF	TGTGCCAGCAGCGTAGGGCAGGGGGTCAGCTCTGGGGCCAACGTCCTGACTTTC
TRBV5-1	.	.	TRBJ2-2	CASSLVLADTGELFF	TGCGCCAGCAGCTTGGTCCTGGCTGACACCGGGGAGCTGTTTTTT
TRBV19	.	.	TRBJ2-1	CASHPRLHNEQFF	TGTGCCAGTCATCCAAGACTACACAATGAGCAGTTCTTC
TRBV7-2	.	.	TRBJ2-3	CASSSRGGGWADTQYF	TGTGCCAGCAGCTCCCGAGGGGGAGGGTGGGCAGATACGCAGTATTTT
TRBV28	.	few	TRBJ1-1	CASSLVHGMNTEAFF	TGTGCCAGCAGTTTAGTCCACGGAATGAACACTGAAGCTTTCTTT
TRBV7-9	TRBD2	.	TRBJ2-7	CASSLVGTSSLSF	TGTGCCAGCAGCTTAGTTGGGACTAGCTCTCTGTCCTTC
TRBV19	.	once	TRBJ2-3	CASSMFQRRTDTQYF	TGTGCCAGTAGTATGTTCCAGCGCCGCACAGATACGCAGTATTTT
TRBV6-6	TRBD2	.	TRBJ2-3	CASRTSGYTDTQYF	TGTGCCAGCAGGACTAGCGGATACACAGATACGCAGTATTTT
TRBV5-1	.	few	TRBJ2-7	CASSLRGADEQYF	TGCGCCAGCAGCTTGAGAGGGGCGGACGAGCAGTACTTC
TRBV6-1	TRBD1	.	TRBJ2-1	CASSEMATGGGNEQFF	TGTGCCAGCAGTGAAATGGCGACAGGGGGTGGGAATGAGCAGTTCTTC
TRBV7-2	.	.	TRBJ2-5	CASSPDTHPSKTQYF	TGTGCCAGCAGCCCCGACACCCATCCGAGTAAGACCCAGTACTTC
TRBV7-1	.	.	TRBJ2-7	CASSLGPDIPGEQYF	TGTGCCAGCAGCTTAGGGCCCGACATACCCGGCGAGCAGTACTTC
TRBV19	.	.	TRBJ1-5	CASTSPAGIQPQHF	TGTGCCAGTACCTCCCCTGCGGGTATTCAGCCCCAGCATTTT
TRBV30	TRBD1	.	TRBJ1-2	CAWSATGTGGGYTF	TGTGCCTGGAGCGCAACCGGGACAGGGGGAGGCTACACCTTC
TRBV7-9	TRBD2	.	TRBJ2-1	CASSLALAGYNEQFF	TGTGCCAGCAGCTTAGCACTAGCGGGGTACAATGAGCAGTTCTTC